The clone carrying this T cell receptor (beta chain) was counted a single time. In the source study's methods: Nucleated cell number was recorded as an estimate derived from reference gene primer amplification. This table comes from immunoSEQ multiplex PCR, and its TCRdb copy is limited to in-frame clones, with some not included. V and J calls and clone size are those listed in that table; D and trimming were worked out from the DNA. The sample carries fewer than 500,000 clones, over 75% recorded once. CDR1 and CDR2 (germline): SGHTA, FQGTGA. Trimming removed 5 bases from V and 5 bases from J; junction bases left unmatched: 6. The CDR3 consists of 14 residues. Residents of about two dozen US areas, aged roughly 18 to 90 years, made up the participants. The data derive from a study of blood T cell repertoires in COVID-19.

Sequencing used PBMCs or T cells enriched from blood (not recorded which). The source is a young man who had recovered from COVID-19. The genes are TRBV7-3 and TRBJ2-3, with 8 bases lining up with TRBD1. The CDR3 spells CASSARGLGDTQYF. In nucleotides, the CDR3 is TGTGCCAGCAGCGCCAGGGGGCTTGGAGATACGCAGTATTTT.